This record covers a single TCR beta chain. These data originate in a study of blood T cell repertoires in COVID-19. Study context: Researchers got acute and convalescent COVID-19 samples from the United States, Italy and Spain.

Here immunoSEQ multiplex PCR was the method, and the copy in TCRdb shows in-frame clones only, minus some. This table has approximately 120,000 clones, 75% to 90% appearing once. The CDR3 totals 13 residues. Looked up from germline, CDR1 is MDHEN and CDR2 is SYDVKM. Between the trimmed V and J ends, which lost 4 bases and 2 bases, there was a span of 7 bases. The clonotype originates from a human donor in a cohort sampled during active COVID-19. This chain links TRBV28 with TRBJ2-3; D not resolved. Source material: peripheral blood. The CDR3 coding sequence is TGTGCCAGCAGTTCACTCAACACAGATACGCAGTATTTT. It yields the protein CASSSLNTDTQYF.